The 10 T cell receptor beta chains below all came from one sample that was sequenced in a study of circulating CD8 cells and anti-PD-1 response in melanoma. From live CD3+CD8+TCRalphabeta+ cells, four PD-1 and/or TIGIT subsets were sorted. Using around 16 ng of total RNA, TCR libraries were made with the QIAseq Immune Repertoire TCR panel. TCRdb recomputed calls from the reads with MiXCR, one row per CDR3 protein. The sample lists about 500 distinct CDR3 sequences, roughly 6% occurring once. The starting material was CD8+ T cells from PBMCs, obtained at baseline or after one month of anti-PD-1 therapy (not recorded which). The receptors stem from a human donor with melanoma.

This clonotype counts as large. This chain links TRBV7-2 with TRBJ2-7, with 10 bases that match TRBD2. The CDR3 is 17 residues long. Trimming removed 1 base from V and 0 bases from J; junction bases left unmatched: 6. Germline V gene lookup returns CDR1 SGHTA and CDR2 FQGNSA. The CDR3 DNA is TGTGCCAGCAGCTTAGAAGTAGCGGGAGGAAGCTCCTACGAGCAGTACTTC. This encodes CASSLEVAGGSSYEQYF. The whole variable domain, filled in from reference TRBV7-2 and TRBJ2-7, reads GAGVSQSPSNKVTEKGKDVELRCDPISGHTALYWYRQSLGQGLEFLIYFQGNSAPDKSGLPSDRFSAERTGGSVSTLTIQRTQQEDSAVYLCASSLEVAGGSSYEQYFGPGTRLTVT.

This clonotype qualifies as medium-sized. The J gene is TRBJ2-7, the V gene TRBV19, with D tentatively TRBD2 (6 bases). The CDR3 covers 16 residues. Germline values: CDR1 LNHDA, CDR2 SQIVND (reference sequence). Between the trimmed V and J ends, which lost 5 bases and 5 bases, there was a span of 22 bases. For the CDR3, the DNA is TGTGCCAGTAGTGTTGTTCACGGGGGAATTCTGAACGAGCAGTACTTC. The encoded protein is CASSVVHGGILNEQYF.

This clonotype is classed as medium-sized. This sequence joins TRBV20-1 and TRBJ2-7; tentative D call: TRBD2 (6 bases). CDR3 length: 13 residues. V dropped 3 bases and J dropped 0 bases, with 9 bases sitting between them. From germline, CDR1 is DFQATT and CDR2 SNEGSKA (reference sequence). The CDR3 region has the DNA TGCAGTGCTAGTGGGGGGAACTCCTACGAGCAGTACTTC. Encoded protein: CSASGGNSYEQYF.

In its sample, this clonotype ranks as large. The V gene is TRBV29-1, the J gene TRBJ2-1; D gene uncertain. The V and J ends lost 2 bases and 4 bases respectively, with 12 bases between them. CDR1 and CDR2 from the germline V gene are SQVTM and ANQGSEA. This CDR3 spans 14 amino acids. CDR3 nucleotides: TGCAGCGTTGAAATGCCAGGTCCTTACAATGAGCAGTTCTTC. Its protein is CSVEMPGPYNEQFF.

By share of the sample, this clonotype is large. The chain is built from TRBV7-2 and TRBJ2-7; weak D call: TRBD2 (5 bases). V lost 5 bases, J lost 1 base, and 9 bases lay in between. Germline CDR1 is SGHTA and CDR2 is FQGNSA. This CDR3 region has 13 residues. The CDR3 protein is CASSLGLSYEQYF. The DNA for the CDR3 is TGTGCCAGCAGCCTAGGACTTTCCTACGAGCAGTACTTC.

Within the sample, this clonotype is large (0.1 to 1%). The V gene is TRBV2, the J gene TRBJ2-7; D ambiguous. The CDR3 is made up of 13 amino acids. Germline lookup yields CDR1 SNHLY and CDR2 FYNNEI. Between the trimmed V and J ends, which lost 2 bases and 2 bases, there was a span of 7 bases. The CDR3, as DNA: TGTGCCAGCAGTGAAACTGTAGCCTACGAGCAGTACTTC. This encodes CASSETVAYEQYF.

Concerning this clonotype: The germline gene is not matched at one end of the junction; a read error may be the cause. The rearrangement joins TRBV28 to TRBJ1-4; D remains unclear. Germline V gene data show CDR1 as MDHEN and CDR2 as SYDVKM. CDR3 length: 11 amino acids. Here the CDR3 reads CASSYWEKMFF. The CDR3 DNA follows: TGTGCCAGCAGTTACTGGGAAAAAATGTTTTTT.

This clonotype is categorized as medium-sized. The chain combines TRBV20-1 with TRBJ2-7; 9 bases map to TRBD2. Trimming removed 1 base from V and 0 bases from J; junction bases left unmatched: 7. The CDR3 is made up of 16 amino acids. Germline assignment: CDR1 DFQATT and CDR2 SNEGSKA (reference sequence). The CDR3 is CSARGSGSRSSYEQYF. The CDR3 bases are TGCAGTGCTAGAGGTAGCGGGAGCAGGAGCTCCTACGAGCAGTACTTC.

Concerning this clonotype itself: It may be a read error: a sequence one base away is much more abundant. The chain is built from TRBV14 and TRBJ2-7, with D uncertain. Germline V gene lookup returns CDR1 SGHDN and CDR2 FVKESK. The CDR3 loop spans 12 amino acids. CDR3 sequence: CASSPANYEQCF. The DNA of the CDR3 is TGTGCCAGCAGCCCGGCGAACTACGAGCAGTGCTTC.

Turning to this clonotype: This likely traces to a read error, being one base from a far larger clone. The J gene is TRBJ2-1, the V gene TRBV29-1, with D possibly matching TRBD1 (6 bases). Germline V gene data show CDR1 as SQVTM and CDR2 as ANQGSEA. CDR3 size: 10 residues. Trimming removed 6 bases at V and 10 bases at J, with 10 bases between. CDR3 amino acids: CSVGQTEQFF. The CDR3 DNA reads as TGCAGCGTCGGACAGACCGAGCAGTTCTTC.